The rows below give T cell receptor beta chains drawn from one sample of a study of T cells expressing NK-cell markers. TCRdb re-called the 5' RACE reads, yielding one record per CDR3 amino acid sequence without DNA. The sample table includes roughly 450,000 distinct CDR3 sequences. The sequenced sample consisted of blood T cells: a sorted CD56 or NKG2C T cell subset, CD4+ or CD8+ T cells, or bulk PBMC T cells (not recorded which). These receptors originate from a woman aged 45-65 years in good health. Each CDR3 is given with its conserved first and last residue. The order of the fields is V gene, J gene, CDR3 protein.

V: TRBV4-1
J: TRBJ1-2
CDR3: CASSQDAQGGYTF

V: TRBV4-1
J: TRBJ2-5
CDR3: CASSPGGALGETQYF

V: TRBV20-1
J: TRBJ2-3
CDR3: CSANSPDTRTNTQYF

V: TRBV4-2
J: TRBJ2-3
CDR3: CASSRTVMGADTQYF

V: TRBV11-2
J: TRBJ2-2
CDR3: CASSLSFGARSTGELFF

V: TRBV29-1
J: TRBJ2-2
CDR3: CSVAGLAAQKGELFF

V: TRBV4-1
J: TRBJ2-7
CDR3: CASSQESDRGHAYEQYF

V: TRBV29-1
J: TRBJ2-7
CDR3: CSVVGTSGSLYEQYF

V: TRBV11-2
J: TRBJ2-2
CDR3: CASKGVKTGELFF

V: TRBV9
J: TRBJ2-1
CDR3: CASSQRTSGRALENEQFF

V: TRBV12-3/TRBV12-4
J: TRBJ1-2
CDR3: CASSFGTTGGYTF

V: TRBV10-2
J: TRBJ1-1
CDR3: CASSDKDRGIRNTEAFF

V: TRBV12-3/TRBV12-4
J: TRBJ1-3
CDR3: CASSLSGDTIYF

V: TRBV12-3/TRBV12-4
J: TRBJ1-6
CDR3: CASSSEGWHNSPLHF

V: TRBV5-1
J: TRBJ1-3
CDR3: CASSLVGAKTGNTIYF

V: TRBV12-3/TRBV12-4
J: TRBJ2-4
CDR3: CASSLSPSAKNIQYF

V: TRBV12-3/TRBV12-4
J: TRBJ1-1
CDR3: CASSALRQVNTEAFF

V: TRBV3-1
J: TRBJ2-1
CDR3: CASSQGGVGFDEQFF

V: TRBV12-3/TRBV12-4
J: TRBJ1-2
CDR3: CASSLQFSYGYTF

V: TRBV20-1
J: TRBJ1-5
CDR3: CSAASGHSNQPQHF

V: TRBV7-6
J: TRBJ2-2
CDR3: CASSLVAGSGTNTGELFF

V: TRBV7-2
J: TRBJ2-5
CDR3: CASRRELETQYF

V: TRBV29-1
J: TRBJ2-1
CDR3: CSVEETVSYNEQFF

V: TRBV9
J: TRBJ2-6
CDR3: CASSVARGGGANVLTF

V: TRBV11-3
J: TRBJ2-5
CDR3: CASSSGGGKETQYF

V: TRBV6-6
J: TRBJ2-3
CDR3: CASSPPTLSQYF

V: TRBV5-1
J: TRBJ2-2
CDR3: CASSSVVAVTGELFF

V: TRBV28
J: TRBJ1-5
CDR3: CASSLLSPSNQPQHF

V: TRBV25-1
J: TRBJ2-3
CDR3: CASTPIGVGSTDTQYF

V: TRBV6-1
J: TRBJ2-2
CDR3: CASSKVAGGWNTGELFF

V: TRBV20-1
J: TRBJ2-5
CDR3: CSASISGGVAETQYF

V: TRBV15
J: TRBJ2-1
CDR3: CATSRDRVTSGSHEQFF

V: TRBV5-5
J: TRBJ2-1
CDR3: CASSLATSGYYNEQFF

V: TRBV5-1
J: TRBJ2-5
CDR3: CASSPHLLVGDRSETQYF